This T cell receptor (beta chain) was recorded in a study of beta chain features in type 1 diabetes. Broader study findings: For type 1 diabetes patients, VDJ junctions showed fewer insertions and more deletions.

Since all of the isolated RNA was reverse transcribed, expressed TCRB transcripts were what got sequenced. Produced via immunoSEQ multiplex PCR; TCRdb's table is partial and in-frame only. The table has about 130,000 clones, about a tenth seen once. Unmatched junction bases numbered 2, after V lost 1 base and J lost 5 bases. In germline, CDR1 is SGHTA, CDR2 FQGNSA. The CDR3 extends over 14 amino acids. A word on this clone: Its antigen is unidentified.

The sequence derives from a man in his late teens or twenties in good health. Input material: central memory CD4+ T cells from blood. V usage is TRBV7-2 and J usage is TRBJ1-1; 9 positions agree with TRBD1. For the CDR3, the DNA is TGTGCCAGCAGCTTAGTCGGGACAGGGACTGAAGCTTTCTTT. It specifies CASSLVGTGTEAFF. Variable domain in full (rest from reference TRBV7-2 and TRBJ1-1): GAGVSQSPSNKVTEKGKDVELRCDPISGHTALYWYRQSLGQGLEFLIYFQGNSAPDKSGLPSDRFSAERTGGSVSTLTIQRTQQEDSAVYLCASSLVGTGTEAFFGQGTRLTVV.